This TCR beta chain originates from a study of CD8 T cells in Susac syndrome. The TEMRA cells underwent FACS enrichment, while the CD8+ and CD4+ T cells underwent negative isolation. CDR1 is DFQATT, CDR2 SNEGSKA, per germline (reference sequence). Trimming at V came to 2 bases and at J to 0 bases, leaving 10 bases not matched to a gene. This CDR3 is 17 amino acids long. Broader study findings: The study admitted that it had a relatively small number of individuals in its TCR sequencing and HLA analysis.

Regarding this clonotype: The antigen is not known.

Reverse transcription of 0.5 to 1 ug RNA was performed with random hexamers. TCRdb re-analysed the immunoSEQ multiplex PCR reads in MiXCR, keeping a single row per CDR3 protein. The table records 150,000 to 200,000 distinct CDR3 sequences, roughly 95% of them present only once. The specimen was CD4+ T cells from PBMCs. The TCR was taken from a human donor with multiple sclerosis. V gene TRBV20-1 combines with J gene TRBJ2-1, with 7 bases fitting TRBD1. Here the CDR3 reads CSARTTGRPSSYNEQFF. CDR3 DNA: TGCAGTGCTAGAACGACAGGGCGCCCCTCCTCCTACAATGAGCAGTTCTTC.